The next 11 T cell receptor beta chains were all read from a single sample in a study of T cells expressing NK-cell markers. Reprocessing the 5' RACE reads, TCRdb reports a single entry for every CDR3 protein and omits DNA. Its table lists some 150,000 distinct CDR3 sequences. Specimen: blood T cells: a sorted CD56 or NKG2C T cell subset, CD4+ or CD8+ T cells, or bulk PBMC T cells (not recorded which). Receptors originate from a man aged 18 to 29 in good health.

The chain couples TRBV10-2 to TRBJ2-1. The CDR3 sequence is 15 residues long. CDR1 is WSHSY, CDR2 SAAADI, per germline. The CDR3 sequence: CASSESFATYNEQFF.

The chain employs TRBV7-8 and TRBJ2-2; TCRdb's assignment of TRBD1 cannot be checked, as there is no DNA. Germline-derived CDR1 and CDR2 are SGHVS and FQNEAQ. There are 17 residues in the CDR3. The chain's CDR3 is CASSIFRDRANTGELFF.

The CDR3 region is CASSSGPDINEQFF. This sequence joins TRBV7-9 and TRBJ2-1. The length of the CDR3 is 14 residues. From germline, CDR1 is SEHNR and CDR2 FQNEAQ (reference sequence). Supplemented by reference TRBV7-9 and TRBJ2-1, the full variable domain reads DTGVSQNPRHKITKRGQNVTFRCDPISEHNRLYWYRQTLGQGPEFLTYFQNEAQLEKSRLLSDRFSAERPKGSFSTLEIQRTEQGDSAMYLCASSSGPDINEQFFGPGTRLTVL.

The CDR3 is CASSYATNEKLFF. This chain uses TRBV7-9 with TRBJ1-4. There are 13 residues in the CDR3. Per germline, CDR1 SEHNR and CDR2 FQNEAQ (reference sequence).

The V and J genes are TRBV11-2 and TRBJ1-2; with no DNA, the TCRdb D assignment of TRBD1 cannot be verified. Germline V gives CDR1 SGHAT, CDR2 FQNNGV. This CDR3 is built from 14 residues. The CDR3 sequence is CASSLGPGLYGYTF.

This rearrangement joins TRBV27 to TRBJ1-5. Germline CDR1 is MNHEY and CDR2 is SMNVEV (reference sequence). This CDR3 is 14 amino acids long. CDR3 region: CASSSFYSNQPQHF.

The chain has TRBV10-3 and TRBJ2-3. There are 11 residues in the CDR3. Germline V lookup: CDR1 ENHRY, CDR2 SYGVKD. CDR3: CAISVSDTQYF.

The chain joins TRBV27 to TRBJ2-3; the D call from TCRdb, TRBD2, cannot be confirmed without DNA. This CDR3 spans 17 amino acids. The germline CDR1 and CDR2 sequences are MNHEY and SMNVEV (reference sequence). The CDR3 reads CASSPYLRELDTDTQYF.

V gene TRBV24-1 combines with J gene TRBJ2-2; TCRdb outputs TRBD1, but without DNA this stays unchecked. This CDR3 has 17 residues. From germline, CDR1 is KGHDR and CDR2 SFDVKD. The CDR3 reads CATSEPGQATNTGELFF.

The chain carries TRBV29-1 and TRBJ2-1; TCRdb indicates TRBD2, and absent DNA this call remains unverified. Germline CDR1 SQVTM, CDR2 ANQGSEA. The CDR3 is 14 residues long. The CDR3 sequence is CSALGTSGYNEQFF.

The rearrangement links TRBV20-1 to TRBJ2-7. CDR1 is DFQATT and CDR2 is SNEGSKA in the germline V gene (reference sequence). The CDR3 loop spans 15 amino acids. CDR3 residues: CSARGDTQRGHEQYF.